These 10 T cell receptor beta chains share one sample of origin, sequenced in a study of blood T cells in healthy people across ages (dated by TCRdb to about 2015). Receptor amplification or capture employed 5' RACE. Instrument on record: Illumina HiSeq 2500. The second PCR ran for about 6 to 11 cycles and used a J-beta primer mix along with a sample-barcoded 5' primer. TCRdb cleaned the public reads at Q25 with fastp, built clones with MiXCR and kept in-frame beta chains. Identical CDR3 protein sequences are pooled into one entry, listed with their most common genes and DNA. Here the sample has 850,000 to 1,000,000 distinct CDR3 sequences; 45% to 50% occur a single time. The leading ten clones occupy 13% of the sample. The sequencing sample was made of blood. The receptors derive from a man under 40 in good health.

This clonotype was seen a handful of times. V usage is TRBV2 and J usage is TRBJ2-7; a weak D match, TRBD1 (6 bases). Per the germline V gene, CDR1 is SNHLY and CDR2 is FYNNEI. Trimming took 6 bases from V and 2 from J, leaving 8 bases between them. The CDR3 is made up of 12 amino acids. The CDR3 loop is CASRKGAYEQYF. For the CDR3, the DNA is TGTGCCAGCAGGAAGGGGGCCTACGAGCAGTACTTC.

The V gene is TRBV11-2, the J gene TRBJ2-7; TRBD2 matches at 10 bases. Germline V gives CDR1 SGHAT, CDR2 FQNNGV. J gave up 2 bases and V 6 bases, and 10 bases lay outside the gene matches. The CDR3 runs 16 residues. The CDR3 region has the DNA TGTGCCAGCAGACCAACCATCAGCGGGGGGGCCTACGAGCAGTACTTC. It yields the protein CASRPTISGGAYEQYF.

V and J are TRBV20-1 and TRBJ2-4, with 8 bases aligning to TRBD1. TRBJ2-7 matches the DNA end more closely, so the J call is doubtful. Germline loops: CDR1 DFQATT, CDR2 SNEGSKA (reference sequence). The CDR3 loop spans 16 amino acids. The CDR3 reads CSARNPRQGSGYEQYF. In nucleotides, the CDR3 is TGCAGTGCTAGAAATCCTCGACAGGGGAGTGGCTACGAGCAGTACTTC.

This clonotype was counted once. V usage is TRBV29-1 and J usage is TRBJ2-5; the D is unclear. Germline-derived CDR1 and CDR2 are SQVTM and ANQGSEA. V was trimmed by 4 bases and J by 2 bases, leaving 8 bases between them. There are 12 residues in the CDR3. The CDR3 reads CSVGLDQETQYF. Here the CDR3 DNA reads TGCAGCGTTGGGCTAGATCAAGAGACCCAGTACTTC.

J is TRBJ2-4 and V is TRBV20-1; TRBD2 is a possible D gene (5 bases). Per germline, CDR1 DFQATT and CDR2 SNEGSKA (reference sequence). Deletions cut 0 bases from V and 1 base from J, with 10 bases between. The CDR3 contains 15 residues. DNA of the CDR3: TGCAGTGCTAGAGATCCGGGGTTGGCCAAAAACATTCAGTACTTC. It encodes CSARDPGLAKNIQYF.

This chain links TRBV19 with TRBJ2-7; 8 bases map to TRBD2. The CDR3 sequence is 13 residues long. V lost 5 bases and J lost 7; bases outside the gene matches: 7. In germline, CDR1 is LNHDA, CDR2 SQIVND (reference sequence). CDR3 DNA sequence: TGTGCCAGTAGTTTTGTAGCGGGGCCGGAGCAGTACTTC. It specifies CASSFVAGPEQYF.

This clonotype has just a few counts. The chain uses TRBV12-3 or TRBV12-4 and TRBJ2-2, with D possibly being TRBD2 (6 bases). V was cut by 7 bases and J by 1 base, with 10 bases left in between. CDR3 length: 14 residues. Here the CDR3 reads CASIYGGNTGELFF. The CDR3 DNA follows: TGTGCCAGCATATACGGGGGGAACACCGGGGAGCTGTTTTTT.

The J gene is TRBJ2-1, the V gene TRBV6-2 or TRBV6-3; 8 nucleotides align to TRBD2. The CDR3 loop spans 17 amino acids. Looked up from germline, CDR1 is MNHEY and CDR2 is SVGEGT. J was trimmed by 2 bases and V by 4 bases; bases with no gene match: 10. CDR3 nucleotides: TGTGCCAGCAGTTCCGCCCCCGGGGGGGAAACCTACAATGAGCAGTTCTTC. This encodes CASSSAPGGETYNEQFF.

This clonotype has more than one count but fewer than ten. V usage is TRBV24-1 and J usage is TRBJ2-5, with 7 bases that match TRBD1. The V gene's germline CDR1 is KGHDR and CDR2 SFDVKD. V was pared by 4 bases and J by 5 bases, with 9 bases of the junction left unmatched. This CDR3 has 15 residues. CDR3 sequence (DNA): TGTGCCACCAGTGAGCCGACAGGGTCGGGGGAGACCCAGTACTTC. This encodes CATSEPTGSGETQYF.

This clonotype was observed once. The CDR3 nucleotides read TGTGCCAGCAGCTTGTTGGACAGTGAGTACGAGCAGTACTTC. Amino acid sequence: CASSLLDSEYEQYF. This sequence joins TRBV7-9 and TRBJ2-5, with D perhaps matching TRBD1 (6 bases). The closer fit of TRBJ2-7 to the DNA end suggests the J call may be wrong. The CDR3 consists of 14 residues. Germline V gene data show CDR1 as SEHNR and CDR2 as FQNEAQ (reference sequence).